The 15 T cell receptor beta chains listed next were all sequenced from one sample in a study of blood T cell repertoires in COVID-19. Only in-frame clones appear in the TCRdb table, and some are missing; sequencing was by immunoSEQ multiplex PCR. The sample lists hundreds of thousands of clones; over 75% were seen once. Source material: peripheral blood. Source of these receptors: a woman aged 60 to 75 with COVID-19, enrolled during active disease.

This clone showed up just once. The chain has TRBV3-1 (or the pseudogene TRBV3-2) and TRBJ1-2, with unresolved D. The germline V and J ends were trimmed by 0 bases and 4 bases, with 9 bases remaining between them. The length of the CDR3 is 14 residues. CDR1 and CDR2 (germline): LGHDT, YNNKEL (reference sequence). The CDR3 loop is CASSQEGRSYGYTF. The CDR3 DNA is TGTGCCAGCAGCCAAGAGGGGAGAAGCTATGGCTACACCTTC.

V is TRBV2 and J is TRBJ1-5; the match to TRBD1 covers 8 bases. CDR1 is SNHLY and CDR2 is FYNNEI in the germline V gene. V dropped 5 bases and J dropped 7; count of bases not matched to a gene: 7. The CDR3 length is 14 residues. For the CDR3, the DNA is TGTGCCAGCAGTCTTTCAGGGGGCGGACAGCCCCAGCATTTT. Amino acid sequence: CASSLSGGGQPQHF.

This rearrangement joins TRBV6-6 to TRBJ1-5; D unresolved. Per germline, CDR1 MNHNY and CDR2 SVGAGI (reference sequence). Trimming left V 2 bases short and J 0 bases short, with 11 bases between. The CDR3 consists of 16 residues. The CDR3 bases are TGTGCCAGCAGTTACGAGGCAGCTAATAGCAATCAGCCCCAGCATTTT. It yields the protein CASSYEAANSNQPQHF.

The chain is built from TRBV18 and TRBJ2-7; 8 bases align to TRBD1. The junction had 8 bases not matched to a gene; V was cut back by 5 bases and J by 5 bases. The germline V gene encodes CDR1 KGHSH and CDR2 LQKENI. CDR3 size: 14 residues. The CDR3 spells CASSTRTGTDEQYF. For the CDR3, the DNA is TGTGCCAGCTCAACCCGGACAGGGACCGACGAGCAGTACTTC.

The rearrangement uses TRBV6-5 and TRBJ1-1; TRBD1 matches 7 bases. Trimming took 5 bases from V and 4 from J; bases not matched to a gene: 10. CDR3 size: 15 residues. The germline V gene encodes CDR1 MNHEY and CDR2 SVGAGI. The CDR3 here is CASSRQGGIGTEAFF. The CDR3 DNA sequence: TGTGCCAGCAGTCGACAGGGCGGAATTGGCACTGAAGCTTTCTTT.

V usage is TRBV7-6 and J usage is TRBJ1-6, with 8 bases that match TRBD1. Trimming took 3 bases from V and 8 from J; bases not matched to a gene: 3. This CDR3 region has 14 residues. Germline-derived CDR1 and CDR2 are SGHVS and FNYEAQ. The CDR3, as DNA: TGTGCCAGCAGCTTGACAGGGGTCTATTCACCCCTCCACTTT. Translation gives CASSLTGVYSPLHF.

CDR3 DNA sequence: TGTGCCAGCAGCCCGCCTAGCGGGGGGACCACAGATACGCAGTATTTT. It yields the protein CASSPPSGGTTDTQYF. This rearrangement joins TRBV3-1 (or the pseudogene TRBV3-2) to TRBJ2-3; 11 positions match TRBD2. J gave up 2 bases and V 4 bases, and 5 bases lay outside the gene matches. Germline V gene lookup returns CDR1 LGHDT and CDR2 YNNKEL (reference sequence). The CDR3 spans 16 residues.

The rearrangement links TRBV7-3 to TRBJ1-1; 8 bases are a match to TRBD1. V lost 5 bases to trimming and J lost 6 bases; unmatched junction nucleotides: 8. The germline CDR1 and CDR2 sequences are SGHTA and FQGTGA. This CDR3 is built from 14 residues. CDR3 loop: CASSPDRDEAEAFF. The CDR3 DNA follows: TGTGCCAGCAGCCCGGACAGGGATGAGGCTGAAGCTTTCTTT.

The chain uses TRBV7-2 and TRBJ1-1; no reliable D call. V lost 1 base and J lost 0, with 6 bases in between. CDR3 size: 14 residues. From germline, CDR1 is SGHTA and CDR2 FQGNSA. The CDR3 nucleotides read TGTGCCAGCAGCTTAGATATCTTGAACACTGAAGCTTTCTTT. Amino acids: CASSLDILNTEAFF.

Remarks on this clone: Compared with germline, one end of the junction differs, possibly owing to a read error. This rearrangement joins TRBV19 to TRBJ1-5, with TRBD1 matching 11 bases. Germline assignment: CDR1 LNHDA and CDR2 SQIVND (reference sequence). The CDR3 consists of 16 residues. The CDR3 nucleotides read TGTGCCAGTAGGATAGGACAGGGGGCAGGCAATCAGCCCCAGCATTTT. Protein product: CASRIGQGAGNQPQHF.

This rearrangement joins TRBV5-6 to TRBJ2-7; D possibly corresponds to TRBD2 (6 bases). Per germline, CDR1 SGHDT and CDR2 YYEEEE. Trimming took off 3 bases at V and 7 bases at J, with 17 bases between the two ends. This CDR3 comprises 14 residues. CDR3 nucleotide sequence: TGTGCCAGCAGCTGGACGGAGGGCCTTCCGGAGCAGTACTTC. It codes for CASSWTEGLPEQYF.

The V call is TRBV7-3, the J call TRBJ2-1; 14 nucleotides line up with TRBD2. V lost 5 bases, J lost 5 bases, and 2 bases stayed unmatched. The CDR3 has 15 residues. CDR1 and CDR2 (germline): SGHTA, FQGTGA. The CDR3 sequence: CASSRGLAGDNEQFF. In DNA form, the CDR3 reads TGTGCCAGCAGCCGGGGACTAGCGGGGGACAATGAGCAGTTCTTC.

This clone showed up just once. The CDR3 coding sequence is TGTGCCAGCAGATGGGGAGGTGAGCAGTTCTTC. Encoded protein: CASRWGGEQFF. This rearrangement joins TRBV6-5 to TRBJ2-1, with D perhaps matching TRBD2 (6 bases). V lost 6 bases and J 9 bases, leaving 9 bases between the germline ends. The germline V gene encodes CDR1 MNHEY and CDR2 SVGAGI. CDR3 length equals 11 residues.

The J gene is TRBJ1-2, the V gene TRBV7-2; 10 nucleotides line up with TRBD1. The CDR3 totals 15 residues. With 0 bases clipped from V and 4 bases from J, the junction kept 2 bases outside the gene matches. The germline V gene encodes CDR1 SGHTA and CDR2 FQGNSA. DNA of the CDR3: TGTGCCAGCAGCTTAGCCCGGACAGGGGGCTATGGCTACACCTTC. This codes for CASSLARTGGYGYTF.

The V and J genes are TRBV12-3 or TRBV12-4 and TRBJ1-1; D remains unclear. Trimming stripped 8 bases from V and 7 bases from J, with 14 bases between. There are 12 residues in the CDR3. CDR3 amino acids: CASGSGSFEAFF. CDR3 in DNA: TGTGCCAGCGGGTCGGGGAGCTTTGAAGCTTTCTTT.